The entry below gives a single T cell receptor (beta chain) sequence along with its context. There are 16 residues in the CDR3. Trimming at V came to 0 bases and at J to 2 bases, leaving 4 bases not matched to a gene. Germline-derived CDR1 and CDR2 are KGHDR and SFDVKD. These data are taken from a study of blood T cell repertoires in COVID-19. Sequencing was performed with immunoSEQ multiplex PCR; in TCRdb, only in-frame clones are kept and a portion is missing. This table holds 150,000 to 200,000 clones, approximately 86% found once. The sequenced material came from peripheral blood. The chain joins TRBV24-1 to TRBJ2-3; 7 bases fit TRBD2. The TCR sequence derives from a man aged 50 to 59 with active or convalescent COVID-19. The CDR3: CATSDLGTTNTDTQYF. Written as DNA, the CDR3 is TGTGCCACCAGTGATTTGGGGACTACGAACACAGATACGCAGTATTTT.